The 23 T cell receptor beta chains below come from one sample, sequenced in a study of regulatory T cells in long-lasting Graves disease. HTBI primers from iRepertoire and Arm-PCR of CDR3 regions yielded the TCR beta libraries. MiXCR was run by TCRdb on the multiplex PCR reads, yielding one entry per CDR3 protein. In the table there are about 430,000 distinct CDR3 sequences, around 20% of which are singletons. Time point here: persistent/refractory GD, antithyroid drugs over 5 years with positive TRAb. RNA extracted from PBMCs served as the sequencing template. The sample in question was peripheral blood mononuclear cells (PBMCs), obtained when the disease was refractory, from a patient treated with antithyroid drugs. The receptors were gathered from a female donor with Graves disease.

Turning to this clonotype: Germline is not matched at one junction end, which may reflect a read error. This rearrangement joins TRBV27 to TRBJ2-7, with D unresolved. The CDR3 is 13 residues long. Germline V CDR1 and CDR2: MNHEY, SMNVEV (reference sequence). The CDR3 DNA reads as TGTGCCAGCAGTTTTGGCCTTTCCTACGGGCAGTACTTC. It is translated as CASSFGLSYGQYF.

This clonotype was seen more than once but under ten times. This sequence joins TRBV5-1 and TRBJ2-7; D is perhaps TRBD1 (6 bases). The germline gives CDR1 SGHRS, CDR2 YFSETQ. Trimming cost V 4 bases and J 2 bases, with 13 bases left between them. The CDR3 contains 14 residues. This chain's CDR3 is CASSPRGSAYEQYF. CDR3 DNA sequence: TGCGCCAGCAGCCCGAGGGGGTCCGCCTACGAGCAGTACTTC. Complete variable domain (other parts from reference TRBV5-1 and TRBJ2-7): KAGVTQTPRYLIKTRGQQVTLSCSPISGHRSVSWYQQTPGQGLQFLFEYFSETQRNKGNFPGRFSGRQFSNSRSEMNVSTLELGDSALYLCASSPRGSAYEQYFGPGTRLTVT.

The J gene is TRBJ2-6, the V gene TRBV27; TRBD1 matches at 10 bases. The CDR3 totals 16 residues. Germline lookup yields CDR1 MNHEY and CDR2 SMNVEV (reference sequence). J was trimmed by 4 bases and V by 2 bases; bases with no gene match: 2. In DNA, the CDR3 is TGTGCCAGCAGTTTAGGGACAGGGGTAGGGGCCAACGTCCTGACTTTC. This codes for CASSLGTGVGANVLTF.

This rearrangement joins TRBV12-3 or TRBV12-4 to TRBJ2-7, with 10 bases identical to TRBD2. This CDR3 has 15 residues. V shed 5 bases, J shed 1 base, and the junction held 5 bases outside the gene matches. CDR3 nucleotides: TGTGCCAGCAGTCCCCCTAGCGGGGGATCCTACGAGCAGTACTTC. This codes for CASSPPSGGSYEQYF.

This clonotype showed up many times. The chain combines TRBV28 with TRBJ2-7; perhaps TRBD2 as D (6 bases). CDR1 MDHEN and CDR2 SYDVKM come from the germline V gene. CDR3 size: 14 residues. The V gene lost 4 bases and the J gene lost 3 bases, with 13 bases spanning the gap. The chain's CDR3 is CASSSPVEGYEQYF. The DNA for the CDR3 is TGTGCCAGCAGTTCGCCGGTGGAGGGCTACGAGCAGTACTTC.

This clonotype was seen many times. CDR3 nucleotide sequence: TGTGCCAGCAGTCCACCGGGACTAGCGGGAGGCACCAACATTCAGTACTTC. Translation gives CASSPPGLAGGTNIQYF. V usage is TRBV12-3 or TRBV12-4 and J usage is TRBJ2-4; TRBD2 agrees at 15 bases. This CDR3 is 17 amino acids long. Losses at the gene ends were 5 bases for V and 7 bases for J; bases not matched to a gene: 9.

This clonotype was picked up many times. The V gene is TRBV28, the J gene TRBJ2-7, with 12 nucleotides matching TRBD2. CDR3 length equals 15 residues. V lost 5 bases to trimming and J lost 3 bases; unmatched junction nucleotides: 5. The V gene's germline CDR1 is MDHEN and CDR2 SYDVKM. CDR3 region: CASSRGLAGFYEQYF. The CDR3 coding sequence is TGTGCCAGCAGTCGTGGACTAGCGGGATTCTACGAGCAGTACTTC.

This clonotype was picked up many times. This rearrangement joins TRBV10-3 to TRBJ1-2, with a tentative D call TRBD1 (6 bases). Trimming removed 8 bases from V and 2 bases from J, with 12 bases in between. This CDR3 has 13 amino acids. CDR1 is ENHRY, CDR2 SYGVKD, per germline. CDR3 amino acids: CAICQGFNYGYTF. The CDR3 DNA is TGTGCCATCTGTCAGGGGTTCAACTATGGCTACACCTTC.

The chain carries TRBV3-1 and TRBJ2-7; 7 bases match TRBD2. V trimming: 0 bases; J trimming: 2 bases; junction bases outside the gene matches: 4. The germline gives CDR1 LGHDT, CDR2 YNNKEL (reference sequence). The CDR3 is made up of 15 amino acids. Written as DNA, the CDR3 is TGTGCCAGCAGCCAAGAAGGCGGGAGCGCCTACGAGCAGTACTTC. Its protein product is CASSQEGGSAYEQYF.

This clonotype was seen repeatedly, ten times or more. The CDR3 region has the DNA TGTGCCAGCAGCTTAGATCTCCCGCGGCAGGGGAGGCTTACTAACATTCAGTACTTC. Protein sequence: CASSLDLPRQGRLTNIQYF. J is TRBJ2-4 and V is TRBV11-2; D tentatively reads TRBD1 or TRBD2 (6 bases each). CDR3 length: 19 residues. The germline V gene has CDR1 SGHAT and CDR2 FQNNGV. Deletions cut 0 bases from V and 7 bases from J, with 25 bases between.

The gene calls are TRBV24-1 and TRBJ2-3; 8 bases are a match to TRBD2. The CDR3 sequence is 17 residues long. The J segment lost 4 bases and the V segment lost 3 bases, leaving 11 bases of the junction unmatched. CDR1 is KGHDR and CDR2 is SFDVKD in the germline V gene. The DNA for the CDR3 is TGTGCCACCAGTGATCCCAGCGGGAGTATCGGAGCAGATACGCAGTATTTT. This codes for CATSDPSGSIGADTQYF.

The gene calls are TRBV12-3 or TRBV12-4 and TRBJ2-1; maybe TRBD1 (9 bases). Trimming cost V 3 bases and J 2 bases, with 14 bases left between them. There are 16 residues in the CDR3. As DNA, the CDR3 is TGTGCCAGCAGTTTTAGCGGGACAGGGACCTACAATGAGCAGTTCTTC. It yields the protein CASSFSGTGTYNEQFF.

This sequence joins TRBV6-1 and TRBJ1-3; D not certain. Germline-derived CDR1 and CDR2 are MNHNS and SASEGT. Trimming took off 1 base at V and 1 base at J, with 11 bases between the two ends. There are 16 residues in the CDR3. Here the CDR3 reads CASSEEAGGSGNTIYF. The DNA of the CDR3 is TGTGCCAGCAGTGAAGAGGCCGGAGGATCTGGAAACACCATATATTTT.

This clonotype was recorded once. V gene TRBV28 combines with J gene TRBJ2-4; TRBD1 agrees at 8 bases. After removal of 6 bases from V and 0 bases from J, the junction contained 10 bases not matched to a gene. Germline loops: CDR1 MDHEN, CDR2 SYDVKM. This CDR3 contains 17 residues. The CDR3 coding sequence is TGTGCCAGCAGCTGGACCGGGACAGGTTTAGCCAAAAACATTCAGTACTTC. Amino acids: CASSWTGTGLAKNIQYF.

This chain uses TRBV5-1 with TRBJ2-2, with TRBD1 matching 7 bases. The V and J ends lost 4 bases and 4 bases, in that order; junction bases with no gene match: 10. The CDR3 totals 16 residues. Germline V gives CDR1 SGHRS, CDR2 YFSETQ. Here the CDR3 DNA reads TGCGCCAGCAGCCAAACGACAGGGAGCGGCACCGGGGAGCTGTTTTTT. Translating it yields CASSQTTGSGTGELFF.

CDR3 in amino acids: CARPGTGQLEQYF. In DNA form, the CDR3 reads TGTGCCAGACCGGGGACAGGACAGCTCGAGCAGTACTTC. This chain links TRBV28 with TRBJ2-7; TRBD1 aligns across 8 bases. The V gene end was trimmed by 9 bases and the J gene end by 6 bases; junction bases not matched to a gene: 10. Germline V gene data show CDR1 as MDHEN and CDR2 as SYDVKM. The CDR3 extends over 13 amino acids.

This clonotype occurred a few times. This chain links TRBV7-9 with TRBJ2-2, with a possible D match to TRBD2 (6 bases). Trimming pared 6 bases from V and 2 bases from J, leaving 13 bases between. This CDR3 region has 15 residues. The germline gives CDR1 SEHNR, CDR2 FQNEAQ (reference sequence). For the CDR3, the DNA is TGTGCCAGCAGTTTGGGAGGAATAAACACCGGGGAGCTGTTTTTT. It is translated as CASSLGGINTGELFF. Full variable domain (rest looked up from reference TRBV7-9 and TRBJ2-2): DTGVSQNPRHKITKRGQNVTFRCDPISEHNRLYWYRQTLGQGPEFLTYFQNEAQLEKSRLLSDRFSAERPKGSFSTLEIQRTEQGDSAMYLCASSLGGINTGELFFGEGSRLTVL.

The genes are TRBV27 and TRBJ1-2; D perhaps matches TRBD1 (5 bases). This CDR3 is 14 amino acids long. Germline loops: CDR1 MNHEY, CDR2 SMNVEV (reference sequence). Trimming took off 2 bases at V and 1 base at J, with 8 bases between the two ends. Here the CDR3 reads CASSLGGINYGYTF. CDR3 nucleotide sequence: TGTGCCAGCAGTTTAGGGGGGATTAACTATGGCTACACCTTC.

The table lists this clonotype with a few counts. The CDR3 sequence: CASRRTGAPNQPQHF. Here the CDR3 DNA reads TGCGCCAGCAGACGGACAGGGGCACCCAATCAGCCCCAGCATTTT. The genes are TRBV5-1 and TRBJ1-5, with 9 bases lining up with TRBD1. The CDR3 loop spans 15 amino acids. Per germline, CDR1 SGHRS and CDR2 YFSETQ. The V and J ends lost 5 bases and 3 bases, in that order; junction bases with no gene match: 6.

This clonotype has ten or more counts. The V and J genes are TRBV24-1 and TRBJ2-7, with a tentative D call TRBD2 (6 bases). Trimming shortened V by 3 bases and J by 2 bases, and 16 bases separated the two germline ends. CDR3 length equals 16 residues. Germline V CDR1 and CDR2: KGHDR, SFDVKD. The CDR3 protein is CATSDASGGDTYEQYF. CDR3 coding DNA: TGTGCCACCAGTGATGCCTCGGGCGGGGATACCTACGAGCAGTACTTC.

This chain uses TRBV29-1 with TRBJ1-2; TRBD1 is a possible D gene (6 bases). With 6 bases removed from V and 6 bases from J, the gap between germline ends came to 17 bases. The CDR3 sequence is 13 residues long. Germline V gene sequence: CDR1 SQVTM, CDR2 ANQGSEA. CDR3 amino acids: CSVTLSGGHGYTF. The CDR3, as DNA: TGCAGCGTCACCCTATCGGGGGGCCATGGCTACACCTTC.

This clonotype has only a few counts. The CDR3 sequence is CASSPNFGDTEAFF. CDR3 DNA: TGTGCCAGCAGCCCGAATTTCGGGGACACTGAAGCTTTCTTT. The rearrangement joins TRBV7-9 to TRBJ1-1; no clear D. Per the germline V gene, CDR1 is SEHNR and CDR2 is FQNEAQ (reference sequence). The length of the CDR3 is 14 residues. The V end was cut by 5 bases, the J end by 3 bases, with 13 bases between.

This clonotype appeared a single time. The chain uses TRBV12-3 or TRBV12-4 and TRBJ1-5; possible D gene TRBD1, 6 bases. This CDR3 contains 14 residues. The ends were cut back, 6 bases at V and 5 bases at J, with 14 bases in the middle. The CDR3 loop is CASREGGGDQPQHF. CDR3 DNA: TGTGCCAGCAGAGAAGGGGGGGGGGATCAGCCCCAGCATTTT.